A single sample is the source of the 27 T cell receptor beta chains below, sequenced in a study of T cells in women clearing cervical HPV infection. Data came from immunoSEQ multiplex PCR; TCRdb stores just in-frame clones and leaves some out. In total, the table holds around 24,000 clones. Sample: blood buffy coat. These receptors were taken from a woman between 18 and 70 years old with a cervical HPV16 infection that either progressed to CIN3+ or cleared (not recorded which).

Worth noting for this clone: The missing CDR3 end, 3 residues past where the read stops, is filled in from the germline J gene. V and J are TRBV5-4 and TRBJ2-3, with 9 positions matching TRBD2. The trim removed 0 bases at V and 3 bases at J, leaving 2 bases unmatched. CDR3 length equals 15 residues. Germline loops: CDR1 SGHNT, CDR2 YYREEE (reference sequence). The CDR3 DNA, read in part, is TGTGCCAGCAGCTTGGCTAGCGGGGTAACAGATACG. This gives the protein CASSLASGVTDT. The CDR3 in its entirety is CASSLASGVTDTQYF.

On this clone: The CDR3 is cut off 3 residues early in the read; its end comes from the germline J gene. V and J are TRBV19 and TRBJ2-1; 9 bases map to TRBD2. Looked up from germline, CDR1 is LNHDA and CDR2 is SQIVND (reference sequence). The CDR3 runs 14 residues. V lost 6 bases and J lost 8; bases outside the gene matches: 8. CDR3 DNA, as far as it was read: TGTGCCAGTAGGAGTCTAGCGGGGACGTATGAG. This codes for CASRSLAGTYE. The full CDR3 protein is CASRSLAGTYEQFF.

A note on this clone: Read sequence stops 3 residues before the CDR3 end, and the germline J gene provides the missing end. The chain carries TRBV4-2 and TRBJ1-4, with D maybe TRBD1 (5 bases). Per germline, CDR1 LGHNA and CDR2 YNFKEQ. This CDR3 is 15 amino acids long. Trimming pared 0 bases from V and 8 bases from J, leaving 13 bases between. The CDR3 bases that were read are TGTGCCAGCAGCCAAGATCGGCAGGGCTACGAAAAA. Its translation is CASSQDRQGYEK. The entire CDR3 protein is CASSQDRQGYEKLFF.

Details on this clone: The CDR3 end is not reached by the read, which stops 3 residues before it; the germline J gene fills it in. This sequence joins TRBV6-2 or TRBV6-3 and TRBJ1-5; a possible D gene is TRBD1 (5 bases). The CDR3 totals 15 residues. V was cut by 5 bases and J by 6 bases, with 17 bases left in between. CDR1 and CDR2 (germline): MNHEY, SVGEGT. Incomplete CDR3 DNA: TGTGCCAGCAGTCTGGACGCAGGGTCAGGTCAGCCC. It encodes CASSLDAGSGQP. The entire CDR3 is CASSLDAGSGQPQHF.

In regard to this clone: The read terminates 3 residues before the CDR3 end, so the remaining end is supplied by the germline J gene. The chain employs TRBV20-1 and TRBJ1-1; D possibly corresponds to TRBD1 (6 bases). Germline V gene lookup returns CDR1 DFQATT and CDR2 SNEGSKA (reference sequence). There are 13 residues in the CDR3. V shed 3 bases and J shed 2 bases, with 10 bases lying between them. The chain's CDR3 is CSASRGGNTEAFF. The sequenced CDR3 bases are TGCAGTGCTAGCAGGGGAGGAAACACTGAA.

On this clone itself: Read coverage stops 3 residues before the CDR3 terminus; the germline J gene supplies the remainder. The chain uses TRBV19 and TRBJ2-4; the D gene is possibly TRBD2 (6 bases). Germline CDR1 is LNHDA and CDR2 is SQIVND (reference sequence). Deletions cut 3 bases from V and 5 bases from J, with 23 bases between. The CDR3 runs 18 residues. CDR3 DNA, as far as it was read: TGTGCCAGTAGTATTCAGGCGGGGACCGTCGGGGGACAAAACATT. The encoded protein is CASSIQAGTVGGQNI. In full, the CDR3 is CASSIQAGTVGGQNIQYF.

With regard to this clone: The read terminates 3 residues before the CDR3 end, so the remaining end is supplied by the germline J gene. The J gene is TRBJ2-3, the V gene TRBV7-3, with D possibly matching TRBD1 (5 bases). Trimming shortened V by 0 bases and J by 1 base, and 11 bases separated the two germline ends. The CDR3 length is 16 residues. The germline V gene has CDR1 SGHTA and CDR2 FQGTGA. The sequenced CDR3 bases are TGTGCCAGCAGCTTAACAGGTGGGGCTGGCACAGATACG. Protein: CASSLTGGAGTDT. The CDR3 as a whole reads CASSLTGGAGTDTQYF.

As concerns this clone: The read terminates 3 residues before the CDR3 end, so the remaining end is supplied by the germline J gene. This rearrangement joins TRBV14 to TRBJ2-5; 8 positions match TRBD1. Per germline, CDR1 SGHDN and CDR2 FVKESK. After removal of 1 base from V and 5 bases from J, the junction contained 12 bases not matched to a gene. The CDR3 length is 17 residues. The sequenced part of the CDR3 DNA is TGTGCCAGCAGCCAAGTTACCCGGACAGGGCGATGGGAGACC. Translation: CASSQVTRTGRWET. The whole CDR3 reads CASSQVTRTGRWETQYF. The complete variable domain, with remaining parts taken from reference TRBV14 and TRBJ2-5, reads EAGVTQFPSHSVIEKGQTVTLRCDPISGHDNLYWYRRVMGKEIKFLLHFVKESKQDESGMPNNRFLAERTGGTYSTLKVQPAELEDSGVYFCASSQVTRTGRWETQYFGPGTRLLVL.

Points on this clone: The read stops 3 residues short of the end of the CDR3; the missing end is completed from the germline J gene. This chain links TRBV5-1 with TRBJ2-3, with 11 bases identical to TRBD2. The CDR3 has 14 residues. Germline lookup yields CDR1 SGHRS and CDR2 YFSETQ. The part of the CDR3 DNA that was read is TGCGCCAGCTGTGTAGCGGGGGGGCAAGAGACG. This sequence encodes CASCVAGGQET. The CDR3 in its entirety is CASCVAGGQETQYF.

Comments on this clone: Read data end 3 residues before the CDR3 end; the end is taken from the germline J gene. The V call is TRBV6-2 or TRBV6-3, the J call TRBJ1-1; 7 nucleotides match TRBD1. Per the germline V gene, CDR1 is MNHEY and CDR2 is SVGEGT. V gave up 6 bases and J gave up 5 bases; unmatched junction bases: 18. The CDR3 runs 17 residues. The sequenced part of the CDR3 DNA is TGTGCCAGCAGGGGAGGGGGCAGGGAGTCAGTGAGTACTGAA. Translated: CASRGGGRESVSTE. In full, the CDR3 reads CASRGGGRESVSTEAFF.

Of note for this clone: The read ends 3 residues early relative to the CDR3; the germline J gene fills the gap. The V and J genes are TRBV2 and TRBJ1-6; the match to TRBD1 covers 8 bases. V lost 6 bases to trimming and J lost 7 bases; unmatched junction nucleotides: 5. The CDR3 sequence is 14 residues long. Germline lookup yields CDR1 SNHLY and CDR2 FYNNEI. The CDR3: CASRSRTGNSPLHF. The CDR3 bases that were read are TGTGCCAGCAGGTCGAGGACAGGGAATTCACCC.

Worth noting for this clone: The read halts 3 residues ahead of the CDR3 end, with the missing end drawn from the germline J gene. This chain uses TRBV5-1 with TRBJ2-5, with 8 bases fitting TRBD2. The J segment lost 5 bases and the V segment lost 0 bases, leaving 9 bases of the junction unmatched. CDR1 and CDR2 from the germline V gene are SGHRS and YFSETQ. The CDR3 sequence is 16 residues long. The CDR3 DNA, read in part, is TGCGCCAGCAGCTTGGGTCCGGCGGGGGGAGGCGAGACC. Translation gives CASSLGPAGGGET. The entire CDR3 reads CASSLGPAGGGETQYF.

Note on this clone: The read ends 3 residues shy of where the CDR3 ends; the end is completed using the germline J gene. The V and J genes are TRBV5-4 and TRBJ2-2; 7 bases fit TRBD1. The CDR3 spans 16 residues. From germline, CDR1 is SGHNT and CDR2 YYREEE (reference sequence). The trim removed 4 bases at V and 6 bases at J, leaving 12 bases unmatched. CDR3: CASSGMNRGFAGELFF. Incomplete CDR3 DNA: TGTGCCAGCAGCGGGATGAACAGGGGATTCGCCGGGGAG.

About this clone itself: The read gets to within 3 residues of the CDR3 end, and the germline J gene fills in the rest. The chain uses TRBV7-2 and TRBJ2-5; possibly TRBD1 for D (5 bases). This CDR3 is 14 amino acids long. V gave up 1 base and J gave up 5 bases, with 11 bases separating them. Germline V gene lookup returns CDR1 SGHTA and CDR2 FQGNSA. CDR3 sequence reads: CASSLVGNRETQYF. CDR3 bases read: TGTGCCAGCAGCTTAGTAGGCAACAGGGAGACC.

With regard to this clone: The read terminates 3 residues before the CDR3 end, so the remaining end is supplied by the germline J gene. This chain links TRBV20-1 with TRBJ2-7; 9 nucleotides agree with TRBD1. CDR3 length: 13 amino acids. V lost 6 bases to trimming and J lost 3 bases; unmatched junction nucleotides: 6. Germline V gene lookup returns CDR1 DFQATT and CDR2 SNEGSKA (reference sequence). The CDR3 loop is CSAQKGQGYEQYF. Incomplete CDR3 DNA: TGCAGTGCGCAGAAGGGACAGGGCTACGAG.

For this clone: The read falls 3 residues short of the CDR3 end, and the missing part is taken from the germline J gene. This chain uses TRBV10-3 with TRBJ2-3; possibly TRBD2 for D (5 bases). The CDR3 length is 15 residues. Per the germline V gene, CDR1 is ENHRY and CDR2 is SYGVKD. CDR3 residues: CAILPGGQSNQPQYF. CDR3 bases read: TGTGCCATCCTTCCAGGCGGGCAGTCAAATCAGCCG.

About this clone: The missing CDR3 end, 3 residues past where the read stops, is filled in from the germline J gene. The chain joins TRBV19 to TRBJ1-5; perhaps TRBD1 as D (6 bases). The CDR3 covers 16 residues. Trimming cost V 3 bases and J 2 bases, with 14 bases left between them. Germline V CDR1 and CDR2: LNHDA, SQIVND (reference sequence). Partial CDR3 DNA: TGTGCCAGTAGTATGAGGACAGAGAGGGGCAATCAGCCC. Residues: CASSMRTERGNQP. The whole CDR3 sequence is CASSMRTERGNQPQHF.

In regard to this clone: The read falls 3 residues short of the CDR3 end, and the missing part is taken from the germline J gene. The rearrangement links TRBV3-1 (or the pseudogene TRBV3-2) to TRBJ2-3; TRBD2 matches at 8 bases. Germline lookup yields CDR1 LGHDT and CDR2 YNNKEL (reference sequence). This CDR3 comprises 15 residues. Trimming at V came to 8 bases and at J to 1 base, leaving 8 bases not matched to a gene. The part of the CDR3 DNA that was read is TGTGCCAGCTCCCCGGGGGGGGGTGGCACAGATACG. Translation: CASSPGGGGTDT. The complete CDR3 reads CASSPGGGGTDTQYF.

For this clone: The DNA ends 3 residues before the CDR3 does, and the rest of the CDR3 is filled in from the germline J gene. This chain links TRBV4-2 with TRBJ1-1, with 8 bases fitting TRBD1. V gave up 1 base and J gave up 4 bases; unmatched junction bases: 2. The germline CDR1 and CDR2 sequences are LGHNA and YNFKEQ. This CDR3 spans 14 amino acids. The CDR3 here is CASSQVTGGTEAFF. The part of the CDR3 DNA that was read is TGTGCCAGCAGCCAAGTTACAGGGGGCACTGAA.

Worth noting for this clone: The CDR3 goes on 3 residues after the read ends, and that part is filled in from the germline J gene. The rearrangement uses TRBV6-2 or TRBV6-3 and TRBJ2-2; D possibly corresponds to TRBD2 (6 bases). CDR1 and CDR2 (germline): MNHEY, SVGEGT. CDR3 size: 12 residues. The CDR3 protein is CASSERVQPLFF. The covered CDR3 bases are TGTGCCAGCAGCGAGCGGGTTCAACCG.

Notes on this clone: The sequence runs out 3 residues before the end of the CDR3; the remainder is reconstructed from the germline J gene. The genes are TRBV18 and TRBJ2-4; weak D call: TRBD1 (5 bases). Germline CDR1 is KGHSH and CDR2 is LQKENI. The CDR3 loop spans 14 amino acids. The CDR3 loop reads CASSPGAPNYGQYF. CDR3 DNA, as far as it was read: TGTGCCAGCTCACCAGGGGCCCCTAACTATGGT.

CDR3 sequence reads: CASSTPGQGLVESTDTQYF. Partial CDR3 DNA: TGTGCCAGCAGTACTCCGGGACAGGGGTTGGTAGAGAGCACAGATACG. The V gene is TRBV2, the J gene TRBJ2-3; 10 nucleotides match TRBD1. The read terminates 3 residues before the CDR3 end, so the remaining end is supplied by the germline J gene. From germline, CDR1 is SNHLY and CDR2 FYNNEI. Trimming took 5 bases from V and 0 from J; bases not matched to a gene: 14. This CDR3 has 19 residues.

As regards this clone: The CDR3 goes on 3 residues after the read ends, and that part is filled in from the germline J gene. The chain couples TRBV7-3 to TRBJ1-3; D unclear. The V end lost 5 bases, the J end lost 1 base, and 12 bases lay between the germline ends. CDR1 is SGHTA and CDR2 is FQGTGA in the germline V gene. The CDR3 has 15 amino acids. The CDR3 loop reads CASSPGGGSGNTIYF. Partial CDR3 DNA: TGTGCCAGCAGCCCCGGAGGAGGGTCTGGAAACACC. The full variable domain, completed using reference TRBV7-3 and TRBJ1-3, is GAGVSQTPSNKVTEKGKYVELRCDPISGHTALYWYRQSLGQGPEFLIYFQGTGAADDSGLPNDRFFAVRPEGSVSTLKIQRTERGDSAVYLCASSPGGGSGNTIYFGEGSWLTVV.

Of note for this clone: The CDR3 goes on 3 residues after the read ends, and that part is filled in from the germline J gene. The chain has TRBV19 and TRBJ2-7; D ambiguous. CDR3 length equals 14 residues. V lost 4 bases and J 2 bases, leaving 12 bases between the germline ends. Germline CDR1 LNHDA, CDR2 SQIVND (reference sequence). This chain's CDR3 is CASSNSELTYEQYF. Incomplete CDR3 DNA: TGTGCCAGTAGTAACAGTGAACTGACCTACGAG.

About this clone: Sequencing ends 3 residues short of the CDR3 end; the germline J gene provides the rest. The chain employs TRBV7-3 and TRBJ1-1; D call uncertain. The CDR3 contains 14 residues. Trimming took 1 base from V and 1 from J, leaving 7 bases between them. The germline V gene has CDR1 SGHTA and CDR2 FQGTGA. CDR3 bases read: TGTGCCAGCAGCTTAAGGGCAGCGAACACTGAA. Its protein product is CASSLRAANTE. The entire CDR3 sequence reads CASSLRAANTEAFF.

Incomplete CDR3 DNA: TGCGCCAGCAGCCCGGACTCGGTAGGGTATACG. Its translation: CASSPDSVGYT. In full, the CDR3 reads CASSPDSVGYTQYF. This rearrangement joins TRBV5-1 to TRBJ2-3; tentatively, D is TRBD2 (5 bases). The read terminates 3 residues ahead of where the CDR3 ends, so the germline J gene completes it. Trimming took off 4 bases at V and 7 bases at J, with 16 bases between the two ends. From germline, CDR1 is SGHRS and CDR2 YFSETQ. The CDR3 has 14 residues.

As for this clone: The sequenced fragment ends 3 residues before the CDR3 boundary, so the rest is inferred from the germline J gene. The rearrangement uses TRBV7-3 and TRBJ2-1; no clear D. V was shortened by 1 base and J by 2 bases, with 15 bases between the two germline ends. CDR1 SGHTA and CDR2 FQGTGA come from the germline V gene. This CDR3 contains 17 residues. This CDR3 reads CASSLKRARLTYNEQFF. Incomplete CDR3 DNA: TGTGCCAGCAGCTTAAAAAGGGCCAGGTTGACCTACAATGAG.